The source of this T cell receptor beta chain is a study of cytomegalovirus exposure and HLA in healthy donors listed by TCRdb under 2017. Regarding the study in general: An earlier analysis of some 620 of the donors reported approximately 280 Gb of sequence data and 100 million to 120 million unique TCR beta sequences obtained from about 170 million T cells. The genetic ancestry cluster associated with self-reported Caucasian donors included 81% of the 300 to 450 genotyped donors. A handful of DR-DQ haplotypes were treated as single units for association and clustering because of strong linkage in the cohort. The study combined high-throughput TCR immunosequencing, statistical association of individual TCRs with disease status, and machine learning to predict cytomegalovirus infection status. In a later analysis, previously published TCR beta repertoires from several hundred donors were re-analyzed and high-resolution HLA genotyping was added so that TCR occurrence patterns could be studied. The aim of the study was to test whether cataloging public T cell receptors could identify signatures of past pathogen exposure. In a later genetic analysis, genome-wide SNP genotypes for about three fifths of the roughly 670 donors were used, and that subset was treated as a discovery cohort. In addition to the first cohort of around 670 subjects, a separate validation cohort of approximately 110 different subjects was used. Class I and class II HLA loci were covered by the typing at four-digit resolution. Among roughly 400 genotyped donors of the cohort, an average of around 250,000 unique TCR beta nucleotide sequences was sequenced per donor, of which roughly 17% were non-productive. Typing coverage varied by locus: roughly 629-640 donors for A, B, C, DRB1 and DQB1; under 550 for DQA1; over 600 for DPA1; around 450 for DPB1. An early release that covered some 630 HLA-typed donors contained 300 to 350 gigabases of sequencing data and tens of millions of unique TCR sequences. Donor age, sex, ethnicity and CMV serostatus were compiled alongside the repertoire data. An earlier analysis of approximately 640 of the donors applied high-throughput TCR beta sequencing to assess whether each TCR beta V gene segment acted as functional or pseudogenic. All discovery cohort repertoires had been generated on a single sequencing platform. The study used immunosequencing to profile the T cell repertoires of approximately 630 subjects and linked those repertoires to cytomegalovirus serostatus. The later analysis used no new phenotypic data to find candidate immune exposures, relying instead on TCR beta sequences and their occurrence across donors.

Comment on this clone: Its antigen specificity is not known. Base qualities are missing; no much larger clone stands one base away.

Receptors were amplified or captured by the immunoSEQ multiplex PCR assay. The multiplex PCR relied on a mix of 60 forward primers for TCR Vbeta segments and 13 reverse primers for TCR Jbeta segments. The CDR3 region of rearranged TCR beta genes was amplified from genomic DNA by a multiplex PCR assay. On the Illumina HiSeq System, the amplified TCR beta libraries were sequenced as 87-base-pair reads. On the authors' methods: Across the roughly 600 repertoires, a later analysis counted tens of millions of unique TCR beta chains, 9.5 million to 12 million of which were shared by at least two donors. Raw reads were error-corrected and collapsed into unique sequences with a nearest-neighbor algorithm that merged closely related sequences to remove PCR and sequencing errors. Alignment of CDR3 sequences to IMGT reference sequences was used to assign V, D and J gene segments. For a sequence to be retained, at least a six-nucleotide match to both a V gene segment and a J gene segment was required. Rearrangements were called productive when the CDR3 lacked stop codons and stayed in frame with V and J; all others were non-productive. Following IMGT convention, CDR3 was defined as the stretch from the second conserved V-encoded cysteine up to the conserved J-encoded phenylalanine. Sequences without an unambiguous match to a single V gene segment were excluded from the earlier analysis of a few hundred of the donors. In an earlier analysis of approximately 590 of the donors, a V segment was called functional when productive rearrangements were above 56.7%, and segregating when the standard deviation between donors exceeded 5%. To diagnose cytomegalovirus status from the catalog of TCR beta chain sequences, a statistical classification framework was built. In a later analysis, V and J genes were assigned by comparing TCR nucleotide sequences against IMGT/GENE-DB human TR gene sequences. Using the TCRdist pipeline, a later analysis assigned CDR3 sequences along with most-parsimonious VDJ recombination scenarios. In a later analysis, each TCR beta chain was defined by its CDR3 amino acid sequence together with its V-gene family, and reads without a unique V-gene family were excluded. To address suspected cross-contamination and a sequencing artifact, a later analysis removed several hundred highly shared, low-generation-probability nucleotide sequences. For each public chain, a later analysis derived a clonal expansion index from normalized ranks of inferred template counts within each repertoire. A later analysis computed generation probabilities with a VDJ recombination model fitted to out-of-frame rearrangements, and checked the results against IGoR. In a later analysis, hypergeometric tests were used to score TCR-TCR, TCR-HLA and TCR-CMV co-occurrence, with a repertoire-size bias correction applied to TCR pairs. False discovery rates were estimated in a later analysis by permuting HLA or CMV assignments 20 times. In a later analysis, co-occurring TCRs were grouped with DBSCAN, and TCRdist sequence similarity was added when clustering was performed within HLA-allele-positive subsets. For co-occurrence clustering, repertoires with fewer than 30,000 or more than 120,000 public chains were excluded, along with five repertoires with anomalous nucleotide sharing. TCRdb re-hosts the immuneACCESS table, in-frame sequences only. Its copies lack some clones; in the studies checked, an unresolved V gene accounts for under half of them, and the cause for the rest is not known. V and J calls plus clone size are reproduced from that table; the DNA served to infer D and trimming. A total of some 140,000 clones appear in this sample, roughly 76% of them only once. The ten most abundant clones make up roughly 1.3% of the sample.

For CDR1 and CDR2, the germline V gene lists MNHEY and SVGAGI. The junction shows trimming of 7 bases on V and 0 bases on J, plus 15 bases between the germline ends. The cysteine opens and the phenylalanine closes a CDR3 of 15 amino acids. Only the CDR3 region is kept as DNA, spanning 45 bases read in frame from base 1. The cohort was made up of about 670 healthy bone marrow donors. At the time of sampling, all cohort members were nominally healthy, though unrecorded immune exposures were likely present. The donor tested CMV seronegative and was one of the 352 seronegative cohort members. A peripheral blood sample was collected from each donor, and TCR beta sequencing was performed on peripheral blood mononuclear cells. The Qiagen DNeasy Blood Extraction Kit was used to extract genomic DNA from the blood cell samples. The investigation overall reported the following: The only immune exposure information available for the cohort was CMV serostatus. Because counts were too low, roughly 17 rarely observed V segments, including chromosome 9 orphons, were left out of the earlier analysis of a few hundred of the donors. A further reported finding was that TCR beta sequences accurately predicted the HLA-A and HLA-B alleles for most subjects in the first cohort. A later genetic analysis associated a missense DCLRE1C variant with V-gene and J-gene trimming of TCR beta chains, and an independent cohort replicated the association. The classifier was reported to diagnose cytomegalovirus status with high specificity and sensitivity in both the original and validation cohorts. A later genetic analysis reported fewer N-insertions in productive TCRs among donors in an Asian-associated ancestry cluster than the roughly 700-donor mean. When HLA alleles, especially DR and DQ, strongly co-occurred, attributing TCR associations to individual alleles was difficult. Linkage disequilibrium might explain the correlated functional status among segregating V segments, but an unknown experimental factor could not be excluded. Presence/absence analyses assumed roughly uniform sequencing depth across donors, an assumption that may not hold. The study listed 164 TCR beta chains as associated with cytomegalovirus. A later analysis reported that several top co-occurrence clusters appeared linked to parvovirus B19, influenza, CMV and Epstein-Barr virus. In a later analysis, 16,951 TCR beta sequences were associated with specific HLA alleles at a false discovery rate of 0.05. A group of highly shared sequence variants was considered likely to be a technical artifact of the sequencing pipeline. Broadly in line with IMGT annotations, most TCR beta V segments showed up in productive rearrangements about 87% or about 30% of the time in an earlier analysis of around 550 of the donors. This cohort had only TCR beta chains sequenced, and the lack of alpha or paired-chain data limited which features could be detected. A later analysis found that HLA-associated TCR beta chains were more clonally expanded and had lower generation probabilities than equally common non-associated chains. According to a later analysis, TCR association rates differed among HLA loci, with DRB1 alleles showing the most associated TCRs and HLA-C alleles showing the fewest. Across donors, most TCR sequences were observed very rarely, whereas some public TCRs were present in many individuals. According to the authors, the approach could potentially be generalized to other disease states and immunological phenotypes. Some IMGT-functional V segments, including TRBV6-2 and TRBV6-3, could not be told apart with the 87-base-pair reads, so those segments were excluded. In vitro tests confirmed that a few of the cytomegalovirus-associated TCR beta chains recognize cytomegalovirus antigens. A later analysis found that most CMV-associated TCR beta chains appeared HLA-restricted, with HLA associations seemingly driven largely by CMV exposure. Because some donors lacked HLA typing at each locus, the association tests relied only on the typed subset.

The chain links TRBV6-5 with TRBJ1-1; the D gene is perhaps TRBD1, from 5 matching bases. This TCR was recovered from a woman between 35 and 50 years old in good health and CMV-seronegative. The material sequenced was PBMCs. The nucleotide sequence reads TGTGCCAGCATCCGGGACTACCATATGAACACTGAAGCTTTCTTT. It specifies CASIRDYHMNTEAFF.